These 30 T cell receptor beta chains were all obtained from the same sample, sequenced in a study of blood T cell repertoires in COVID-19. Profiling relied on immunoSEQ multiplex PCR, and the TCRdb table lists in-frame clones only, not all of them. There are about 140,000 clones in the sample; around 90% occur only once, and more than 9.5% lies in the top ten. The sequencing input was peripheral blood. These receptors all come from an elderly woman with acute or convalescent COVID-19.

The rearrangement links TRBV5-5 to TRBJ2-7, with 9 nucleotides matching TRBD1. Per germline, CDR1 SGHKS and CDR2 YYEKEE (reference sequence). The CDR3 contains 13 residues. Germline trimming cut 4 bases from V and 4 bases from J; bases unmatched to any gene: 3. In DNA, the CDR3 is TGTGCCAGCAGCCGGGACAGGGCTTACGAGCAGTACTTC. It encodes CASSRDRAYEQYF.

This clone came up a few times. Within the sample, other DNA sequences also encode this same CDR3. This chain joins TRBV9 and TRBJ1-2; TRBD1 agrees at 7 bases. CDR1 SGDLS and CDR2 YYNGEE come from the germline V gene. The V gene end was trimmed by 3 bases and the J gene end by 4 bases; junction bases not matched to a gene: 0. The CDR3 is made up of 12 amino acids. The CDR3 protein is CASSGDSYGYTF. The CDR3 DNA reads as TGTGCCAGCAGCGGGGACAGCTATGGCTACACCTTC.

The CDR3 coding sequence is TGTGCCAGCAGTCAGAGAGGCTATGGCTACACCTTC. Translation: CASSQRGYGYTF. The chain combines TRBV28 with TRBJ1-2; D is unclear. Looked up from germline, CDR1 is MDHEN and CDR2 is SYDVKM. The CDR3 runs 12 residues. Trimming left V 5 bases short and J 4 bases short, with 8 bases between.

The CDR3 coding sequence is TGTGCCAGCAGTTTTTGGGTGGACAGGGGCTATAATTCACCCCTCCACTTT. This translates into CASSFWVDRGYNSPLHF. The chain recombines TRBV6-2 or TRBV6-3 with TRBJ1-6; 9 bases are a match to TRBD1. The CDR3 is 17 residues long. CDR1 and CDR2 from the germline V gene are MNHEY and SVGEGT. V trimming: 4 bases; J trimming: 3 bases; junction bases outside the gene matches: 7.

The CDR3: CASSPDRYTGELFF. As DNA, the CDR3 is TGTGCCAGCAGCCCGGACAGGTACACCGGGGAGCTGTTTTTT. The V gene is TRBV7-3, the J gene TRBJ2-2; 7 bases match TRBD1. The length of the CDR3 is 14 residues. Germline lookup yields CDR1 SGHTA and CDR2 FQGTGA. V was pared by 5 bases and J by 3 bases, with 3 bases of the junction left unmatched.

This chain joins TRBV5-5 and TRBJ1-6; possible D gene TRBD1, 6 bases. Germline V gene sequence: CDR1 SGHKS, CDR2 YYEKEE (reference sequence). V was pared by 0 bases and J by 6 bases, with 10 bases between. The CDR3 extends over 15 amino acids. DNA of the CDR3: TGTGCCAGCAGCTTGGCCCAGGGGATTAATTCACCCCTCCACTTT. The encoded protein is CASSLAQGINSPLHF.

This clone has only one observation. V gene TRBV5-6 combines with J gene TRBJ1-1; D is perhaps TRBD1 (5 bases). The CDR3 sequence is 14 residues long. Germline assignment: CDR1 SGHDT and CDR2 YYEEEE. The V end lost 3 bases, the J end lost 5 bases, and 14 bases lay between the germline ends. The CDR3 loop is CASSWTGRGTEAFF. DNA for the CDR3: TGTGCCAGCAGCTGGACTGGACGGGGGACTGAAGCTTTCTTT.

In DNA, the CDR3 is TGTGCCAGCAGAACAGGGTCACCAAATCAGCCCCAGCATTTT. It yields the protein CASRTGSPNQPQHF. The chain joins TRBV6-5 to TRBJ1-5, with D possibly TRBD1 on 6 matching bases. From germline, CDR1 is MNHEY and CDR2 SVGAGI. The CDR3 covers 14 residues. V shed 6 bases and J shed 4 bases, with 13 bases lying between them.

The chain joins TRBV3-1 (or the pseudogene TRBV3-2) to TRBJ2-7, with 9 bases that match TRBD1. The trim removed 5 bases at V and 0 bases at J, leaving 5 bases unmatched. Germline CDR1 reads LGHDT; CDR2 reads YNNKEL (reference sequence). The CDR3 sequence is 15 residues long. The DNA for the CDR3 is TGTGCCAGCAGCGTCGGGACAGGGACCTCCTACGAGCAGTACTTC. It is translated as CASSVGTGTSYEQYF.

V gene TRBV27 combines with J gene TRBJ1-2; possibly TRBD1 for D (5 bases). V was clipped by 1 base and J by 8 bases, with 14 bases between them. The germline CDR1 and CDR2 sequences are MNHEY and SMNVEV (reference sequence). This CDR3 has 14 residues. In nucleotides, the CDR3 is TGTGCCAGCAGTTTATGGGCGGGGCGAGGGGGCTACACCTTC. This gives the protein CASSLWAGRGGYTF.

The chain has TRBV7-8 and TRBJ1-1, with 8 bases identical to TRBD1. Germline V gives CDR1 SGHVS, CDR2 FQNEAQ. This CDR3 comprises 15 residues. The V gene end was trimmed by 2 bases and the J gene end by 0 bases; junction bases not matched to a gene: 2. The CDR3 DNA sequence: TGTGCCAGCAGCTTAAGGGGACAGGTGAACACTGAAGCTTTCTTT. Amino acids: CASSLRGQVNTEAFF.

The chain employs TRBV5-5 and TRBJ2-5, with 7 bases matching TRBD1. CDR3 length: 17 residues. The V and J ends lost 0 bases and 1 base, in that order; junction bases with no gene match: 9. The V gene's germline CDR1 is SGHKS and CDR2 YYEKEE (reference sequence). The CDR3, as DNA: TGTGCCAGCAGCTTGGGCCAAGGGGCAGGGGGCCAAGAGACCCAGTACTTC. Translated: CASSLGQGAGGQETQYF.

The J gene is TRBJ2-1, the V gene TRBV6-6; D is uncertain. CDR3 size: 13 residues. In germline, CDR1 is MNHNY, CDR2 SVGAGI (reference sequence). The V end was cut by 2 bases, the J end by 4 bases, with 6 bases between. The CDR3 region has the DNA TGTGCCAGCAGTTACACAGAGTACAATGAGCAGTTCTTC. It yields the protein CASSYTEYNEQFF.

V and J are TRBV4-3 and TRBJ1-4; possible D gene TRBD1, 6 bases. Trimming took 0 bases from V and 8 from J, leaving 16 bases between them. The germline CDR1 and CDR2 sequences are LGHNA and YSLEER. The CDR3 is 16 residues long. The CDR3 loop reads CASSQERRQGGEKLFF. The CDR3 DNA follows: TGCGCCAGCAGCCAAGAGCGGCGACAAGGGGGAGAAAAACTGTTTTTT.

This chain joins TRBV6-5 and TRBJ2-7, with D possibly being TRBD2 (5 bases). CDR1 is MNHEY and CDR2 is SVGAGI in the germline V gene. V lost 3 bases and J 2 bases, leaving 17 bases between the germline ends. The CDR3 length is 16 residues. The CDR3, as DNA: TGTGCCAGCAGTTATTCTGAGGGAACCCAAACCTACGAGCAGTACTTC. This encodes CASSYSEGTQTYEQYF.

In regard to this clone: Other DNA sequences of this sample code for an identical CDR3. Here the CDR3 reads CASSSGQGGEKLFF. The DNA of the CDR3 is TGCGCCAGCAGCTCGGGACAGGGGGGTGAAAAACTGTTTTTT. The chain links TRBV5-1 to TRBJ1-4; 11 nucleotides line up with TRBD1. V shed 3 bases and J 7 bases; nucleotides not matched to a gene: 2. The V gene's germline CDR1 is SGHRS and CDR2 YFSETQ. The CDR3 consists of 14 residues.

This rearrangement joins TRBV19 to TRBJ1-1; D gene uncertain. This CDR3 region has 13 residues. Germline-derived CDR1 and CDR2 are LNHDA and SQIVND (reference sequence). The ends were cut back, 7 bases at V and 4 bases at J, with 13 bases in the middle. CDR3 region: CASTPSSVTEAFF. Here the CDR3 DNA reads TGTGCCAGTACCCCGTCGAGCGTCACTGAAGCTTTCTTT.

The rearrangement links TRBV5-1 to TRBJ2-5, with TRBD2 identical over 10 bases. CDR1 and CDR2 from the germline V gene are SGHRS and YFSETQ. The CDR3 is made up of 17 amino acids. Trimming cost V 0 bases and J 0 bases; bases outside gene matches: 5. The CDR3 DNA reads TGCGCCAGCAGCTTGGGAGGACTAGCGGTGTACCAAGAGACCCAGTACTTC. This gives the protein CASSLGGLAVYQETQYF.

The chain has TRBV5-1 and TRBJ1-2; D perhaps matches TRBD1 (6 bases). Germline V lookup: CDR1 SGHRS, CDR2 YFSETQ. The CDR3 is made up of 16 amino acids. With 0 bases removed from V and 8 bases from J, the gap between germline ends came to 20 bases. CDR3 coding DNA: TGCGCCAGCAGCTTGGCCCTTCCCAGGGGTGGTAAAGGCTACACCTTC. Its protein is CASSLALPRGGKGYTF.

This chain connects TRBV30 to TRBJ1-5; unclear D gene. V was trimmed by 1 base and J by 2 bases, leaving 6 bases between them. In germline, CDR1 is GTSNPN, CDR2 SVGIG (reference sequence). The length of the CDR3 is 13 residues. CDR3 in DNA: TGTGCCTGGAGTGGCGGAGGCAATCAGCCCCAGCATTTT. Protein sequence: CAWSGGGNQPQHF.

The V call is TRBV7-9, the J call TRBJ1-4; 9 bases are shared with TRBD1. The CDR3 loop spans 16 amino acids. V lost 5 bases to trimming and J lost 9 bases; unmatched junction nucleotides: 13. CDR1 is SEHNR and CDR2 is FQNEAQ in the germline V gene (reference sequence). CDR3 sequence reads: CASSQSPGQGAQKLFF. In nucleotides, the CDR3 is TGTGCCAGCAGCCAGTCTCCGGGACAGGGAGCTCAAAAACTGTTTTTT.

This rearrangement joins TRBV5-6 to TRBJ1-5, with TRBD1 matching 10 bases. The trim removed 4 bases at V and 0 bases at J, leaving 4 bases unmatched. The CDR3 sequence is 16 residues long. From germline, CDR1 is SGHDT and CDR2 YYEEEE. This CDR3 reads CASSTDRGRSNQPQHF. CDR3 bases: TGTGCCAGCAGCACAGACAGGGGGCGTAGCAATCAGCCCCAGCATTTT.

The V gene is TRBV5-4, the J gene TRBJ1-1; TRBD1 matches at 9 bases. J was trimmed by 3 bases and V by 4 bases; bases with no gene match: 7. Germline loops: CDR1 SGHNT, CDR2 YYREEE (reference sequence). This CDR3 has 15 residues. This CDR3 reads CASSKTGGGDTEAFF. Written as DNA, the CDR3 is TGTGCCAGCAGCAAGACAGGGGGTGGTGACACTGAAGCTTTCTTT.

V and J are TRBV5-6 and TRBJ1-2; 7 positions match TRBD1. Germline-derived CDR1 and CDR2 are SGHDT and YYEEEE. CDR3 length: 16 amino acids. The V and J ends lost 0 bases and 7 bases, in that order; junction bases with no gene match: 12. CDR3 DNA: TGTGCCAGCAGCTTGGCGCGAGACAGGGTGGTAGGTGGCTACACCTTC. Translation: CASSLARDRVVGGYTF.

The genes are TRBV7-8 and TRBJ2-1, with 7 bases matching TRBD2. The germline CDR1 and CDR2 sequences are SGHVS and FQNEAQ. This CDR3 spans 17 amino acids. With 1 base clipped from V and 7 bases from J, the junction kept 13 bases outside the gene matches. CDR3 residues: CASSLGGSGGPQNEQFF. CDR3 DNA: TGTGCCAGCAGCTTAGGTGGTTCGGGGGGTCCACAGAATGAGCAGTTCTTC.

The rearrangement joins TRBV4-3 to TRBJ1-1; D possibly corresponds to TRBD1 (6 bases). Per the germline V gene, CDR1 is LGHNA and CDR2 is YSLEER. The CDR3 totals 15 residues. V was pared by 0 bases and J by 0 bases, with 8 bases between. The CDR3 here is CASSQDTGLNTEAFF. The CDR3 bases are TGCGCCAGCAGCCAAGACACAGGGTTGAACACTGAAGCTTTCTTT.

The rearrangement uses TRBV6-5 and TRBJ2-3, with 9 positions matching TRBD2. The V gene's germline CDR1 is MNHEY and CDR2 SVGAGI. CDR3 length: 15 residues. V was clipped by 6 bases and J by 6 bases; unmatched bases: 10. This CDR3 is CASSDWRGGGDTQYF. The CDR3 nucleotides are TGTGCCAGCAGCGACTGGCGGGGGGGAGGGGATACGCAGTATTTT.

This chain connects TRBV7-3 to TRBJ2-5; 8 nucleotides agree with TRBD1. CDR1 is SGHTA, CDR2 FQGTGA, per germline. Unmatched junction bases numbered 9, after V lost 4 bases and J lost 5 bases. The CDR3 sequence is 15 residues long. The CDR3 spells CASSSNRGSGETQYF. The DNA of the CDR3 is TGTGCCAGCAGCTCAAACAGGGGGTCTGGGGAGACCCAGTACTTC.

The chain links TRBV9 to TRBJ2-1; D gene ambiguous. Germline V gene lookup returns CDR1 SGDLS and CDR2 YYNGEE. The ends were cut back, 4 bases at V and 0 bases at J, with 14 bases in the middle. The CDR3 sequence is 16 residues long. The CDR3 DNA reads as TGTGCCAGCAGCCGCCTTGGATCTAGCTCCTACAATGAGCAGTTCTTC. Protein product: CASSRLGSSSYNEQFF.

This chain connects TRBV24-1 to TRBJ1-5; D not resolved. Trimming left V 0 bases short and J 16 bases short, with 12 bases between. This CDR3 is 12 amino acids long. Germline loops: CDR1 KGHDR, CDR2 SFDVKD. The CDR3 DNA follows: TGTGCCACCAGTGATTTGGCGGGCAGGATCCATTTT. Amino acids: CATSDLAGRIHF.